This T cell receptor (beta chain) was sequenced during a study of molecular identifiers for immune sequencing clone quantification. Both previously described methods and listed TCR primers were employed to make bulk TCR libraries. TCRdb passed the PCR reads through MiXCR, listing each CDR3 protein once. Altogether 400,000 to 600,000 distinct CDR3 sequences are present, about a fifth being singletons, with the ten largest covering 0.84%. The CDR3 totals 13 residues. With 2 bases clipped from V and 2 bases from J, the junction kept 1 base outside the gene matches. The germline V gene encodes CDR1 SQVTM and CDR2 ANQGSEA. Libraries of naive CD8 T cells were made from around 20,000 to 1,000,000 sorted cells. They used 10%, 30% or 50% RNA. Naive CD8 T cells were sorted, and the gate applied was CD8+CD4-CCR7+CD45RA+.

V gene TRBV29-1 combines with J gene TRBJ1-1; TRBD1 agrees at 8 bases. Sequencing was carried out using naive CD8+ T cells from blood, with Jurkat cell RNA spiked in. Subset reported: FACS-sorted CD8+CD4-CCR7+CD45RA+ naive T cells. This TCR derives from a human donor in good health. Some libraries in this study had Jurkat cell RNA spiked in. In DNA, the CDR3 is TGCAGCGTTGAAACAGGGGGAAACACTGAAGCTTTCTTT. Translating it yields CSVETGGNTEAFF.